This TCR beta chain was identified in a study of T cell responses to AZD1222 COVID-19 vaccine (dated by TCRdb to about 2021). Study-level background: TCR sequencing was performed for about 250 trial participants, of whom some 200 were given two doses of AZD1222 and around 25 were given two doses of MenACWY control vaccine. Trial participants were enrolled into age subgroups of 18-55, 56-69 and 70-plus years, which contained around 140, 26 and 57 TCR-sequenced participants, respectively. General conclusions and limits of the study: The whole spike protein was spanned by vaccine-associated CD4 TCRs, and dominant responses were seen in regions 160-218 and 743-854. A significant rise in spike-specific TCR breadth and depth was observed after two AZD1222 doses relative to day 0 and relative to MenACWY recipients. Most participants were white British and females outnumbered males, and the authors suggested that clonal diversity may have been underestimated. Because no samples from the day 14 peak response were available, repertoires could be characterized only after the peak T cell response. Epitopes outside the regions mutated in the B.1.351 and B.1.1.7 variants were reportedly recognized by nearly half of the unique spike-specific TCRs. Conclusions about previously exposed vaccinees were limited because only six AZD1222 recipients were SARS-CoV-2 seropositive at baseline. In the small 56-69-year group, the increase in depth fell short of significance, most likely because of low power.

The meaning of the sample's time point label: about 28 days (+/-7) after the second vaccine dose. AZD1222 recipients whose second dose came at about 4 weeks and those whose second dose came at about 12 weeks were combined into one group, since spike-specific TCR depth and breadth did not differ between the two schedules. Vaccinee samples came from UK trials COV001 and COV002, including a single-blind randomized controlled phase 2/3 trial of AZD1222 (ChAdOx1 nCoV-19) in healthy adults. For TCRbeta chain sequencing, PBMC samples from trial participants were taken at day 0 and at day 28 after the second dose. The CDR3 numbers 16 residues from cysteine through phenylalanine. The CDR3 DNA has 48 bases and is translated from base 1. The germline V gene encodes CDR1 SNHLY and CDR2 FYNNEI. From V the trimming removes 11 bases and from J it removes 7 bases, while the gene matches leave 15 bases of the junction unaccounted for.

The CDR3 regions of human TCRbeta chains were analyzed by immunosequencing. Per the original workflow: Repertoire TCRs were matched against a reference library of SARS-CoV-2-specific TCRs generated with the MIRA antigen-specificity platform. Breadth was defined as the fraction of unique TCRs that were SARS-CoV-2-associated. Depth was defined as the fraction of total T cells that were SARS-CoV-2-associated. Using the MIRA data, each spike-specific TCR was mapped to the spike region that the TCR reacts to and placed in a CD4 or CD8 class. Log10-transformed breadth and depth values were compared by one-way ANOVA with Sidak's multiple comparisons tests. TCRdb took this table from immuneACCESS and kept in-frame rearrangements with V and J called. Such tables lack part of the clones; where checked against another copy, unresolved V genes explain under half of the gap, and the rest is unexplained. The V and J calls and the clone size are those of that table, but D and trimming were determined from the DNA. In all, the sample holds under 200,000 clones, and roughly nine tenths of those were seen once. The top ten clones comprise approximately 1.3% of the sample.

Of note for this clone: What this receptor recognizes is not known. Base qualities are missing; no much larger clone stands one base away.

This receptor was obtained from an adult who received the AZD1222 COVID-19 vaccine. The input for sequencing was peripheral blood, taken 28 days after the second AZD1222 dose. The chain was built from TRBV2 and TRBJ2-1, with 12 bases in between that match TRBD2. The CDR3 loop reads CAGPSPTSGGSNEQFF. The DNA sequence is as follows: TGTGCCGGTCCGAGTCCCACTAGCGGGGGGTCGAATGAGCAGTTCTTC.